Below are 11 T cell receptor beta chains sequenced from a single sample in a study of PD-L1 blockade in urothelial cancer (dated by TCRdb to about 2017). Preparation of the library involved the immunoSEQ multiplex PCR assay. Entries here come from immuneACCESS through TCRdb and include only in-frame sequences with V and J called. Some clones fail to appear in such tables; in the studies checked, an unresolved V gene covers under half of the shortfall, and the cause of the remainder is unknown. The sample has 53,000 or so clones on record, approximately 86% of them singletons. 16% of the sample is taken by the ten largest. The sample in question was PBMCs, obtained around atezolizumab (anti-PD-L1) treatment. These receptors came from a man between 60 and 75 years old with urothelial cancer.

V is TRBV4-3 and J is TRBJ2-7; 9 bases align to TRBD2. Germline V gives CDR1 LGHNA, CDR2 YSLEER. This CDR3 is 16 amino acids long. V gave up 0 bases and J gave up 7 bases; unmatched junction bases: 10. The CDR3 loop reads CASSQDHRAGGLEQYF. CDR3 nucleotide sequence: TGCGCCAGCAGCCAAGATCATAGAGCGGGAGGTTTAGAGCAGTACTTC.

Details on this clone: The sample has other DNA sequences that encode this CDR3 too. As DNA, the CDR3 is TGTGCCAGCAGCTTAACCAGTAACTATGGCTACACCTTC. Translation gives CASSLTSNYGYTF. The chain employs TRBV5-6 and TRBJ1-2; no definite D call. The CDR3 spans 13 residues. Trimming pared 2 bases from V and 1 base from J, leaving 6 bases between. Germline assignment: CDR1 SGHDT and CDR2 YYEEEE.

The chain is built from TRBV18 and TRBJ1-4; D is uncertain. The germline V gene has CDR1 KGHSH and CDR2 LQKENI. V was cut by 3 bases and J by 5 bases, with 10 bases left in between. The CDR3 has 14 amino acids. The DNA of the CDR3 is TGTGCCAGCTCACCGTACACGCGGAATGAAAAACTGTTTTTT. This gives the protein CASSPYTRNEKLFF.

The rearrangement links TRBV6-4 to TRBJ2-7, with 7 positions matching TRBD1. In germline, CDR1 is MRHNA, CDR2 SNTAGT. Trimming took 6 bases from V and 4 from J; bases not matched to a gene: 9. This CDR3 is built from 14 residues. CDR3 nucleotide sequence: TGTGCCAGCAGGAAGGGGGCAGGGGATTACGAGCAGTACTTC. Encoded protein: CASRKGAGDYEQYF.

The gene calls are TRBV9 and TRBJ2-1; D call uncertain. Germline loops: CDR1 SGDLS, CDR2 YYNGEE. The CDR3 is made up of 12 amino acids. V was pared by 3 bases and J by 9 bases, with 10 bases between. The CDR3 spells CASSDPPGEQFF. In nucleotides, the CDR3 is TGTGCCAGCAGCGACCCGCCCGGTGAGCAGTTCTTC.

This clone appeared a single time. The J gene is TRBJ2-7, the V gene TRBV9; possible D gene TRBD2, 6 bases. This CDR3 contains 15 residues. From germline, CDR1 is SGDLS and CDR2 YYNGEE. V was cut by 1 base and J by 1 base, with 12 bases left in between. The CDR3 region is CASSVYGGESYEQYF. DNA for the CDR3: TGTGCCAGCAGCGTATACGGGGGAGAGTCCTACGAGCAGTACTTC.

CDR3 coding DNA: TGTGCCAGCAGCTCCTCGGGACAGGGGTTAGTCTATGGCTACACCTTC. This gives the protein CASSSSGQGLVYGYTF. The chain employs TRBV11-2 and TRBJ1-2, with 10 bases lining up with TRBD1. CDR3 length: 16 amino acids. CDR1 is SGHAT and CDR2 is FQNNGV in the germline V gene. The trim removed 4 bases at V and 4 bases at J, leaving 9 bases unmatched.

The V and J genes are TRBV2 and TRBJ1-4; a possible D gene is TRBD1 (5 bases). The V gene lost 6 bases and the J gene lost 8 bases, with 19 bases spanning the gap. The CDR3 is 15 amino acids. Germline V CDR1 and CDR2: SNHLY, FYNNEI. For the CDR3, the DNA is TGTGCCAGCAGCTTAACAGGCTCTAAGGGGGAAAAACTGTTTTTT. Protein: CASSLTGSKGEKLFF.

The J gene is TRBJ2-7, the V gene TRBV7-9; TRBD2 matches at 10 bases. This CDR3 contains 15 residues. The V gene's germline CDR1 is SEHNR and CDR2 FQNEAQ (reference sequence). V gave up 5 bases and J gave up 3 bases; unmatched junction bases: 7. The CDR3 spells CASSELAGRHYEQYF. CDR3 nucleotide sequence: TGTGCCAGCAGCGAACTAGCGGGACGACACTACGAGCAGTACTTC.

The DNA for the CDR3 is TGTGGCCTCAGGGTTAACTATGGCTACACCTTC. As protein: CGLRVNYGYTF. The chain carries TRBV30 and TRBJ1-2, with D maybe TRBD1 (5 bases). The germline gives CDR1 GTSNPN, CDR2 SVGIG (reference sequence). The CDR3 length is 11 residues.

This clone has just a few counts. This sequence joins TRBV7-3 and TRBJ1-1; 8 nucleotides line up with TRBD1. The V segment lost 2 bases and the J segment 6 bases; nucleotides outside the gene matches: 11. This CDR3 region has 16 residues. The germline V gene encodes CDR1 SGHTA and CDR2 FQGTGA. The CDR3 spells CASSLGPGQGLSEAFF. For the CDR3, the DNA is TGTGCCAGCAGCTTAGGTCCCGGACAGGGCCTCTCTGAAGCTTTCTTT.